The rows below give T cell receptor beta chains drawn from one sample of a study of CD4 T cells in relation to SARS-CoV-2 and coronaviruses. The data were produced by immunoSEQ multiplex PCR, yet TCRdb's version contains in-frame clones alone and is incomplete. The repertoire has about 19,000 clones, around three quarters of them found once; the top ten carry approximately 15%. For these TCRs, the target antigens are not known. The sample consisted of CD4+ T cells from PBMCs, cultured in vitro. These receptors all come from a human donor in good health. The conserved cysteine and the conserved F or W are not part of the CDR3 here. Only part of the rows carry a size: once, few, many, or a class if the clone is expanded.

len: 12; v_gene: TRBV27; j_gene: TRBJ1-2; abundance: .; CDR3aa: ATRDRGEDYGYT
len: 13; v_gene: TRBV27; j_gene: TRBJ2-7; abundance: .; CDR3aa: ASSLSIEETYEQY
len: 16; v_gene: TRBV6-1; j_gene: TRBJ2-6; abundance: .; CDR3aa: ASSEARTSVAGANVLT
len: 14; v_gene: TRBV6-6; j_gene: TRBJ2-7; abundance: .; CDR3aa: ASSYSKGAPGAEQY
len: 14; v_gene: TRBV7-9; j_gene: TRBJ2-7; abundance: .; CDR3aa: ASSLVRLASTYKQY
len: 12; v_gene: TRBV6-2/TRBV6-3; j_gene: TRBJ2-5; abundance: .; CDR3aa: ASSPLSEKETQY
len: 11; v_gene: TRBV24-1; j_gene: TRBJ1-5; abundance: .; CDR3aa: ATSGLQGQPQH
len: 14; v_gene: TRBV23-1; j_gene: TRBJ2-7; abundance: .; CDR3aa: ASSHSGVNNSYEQY
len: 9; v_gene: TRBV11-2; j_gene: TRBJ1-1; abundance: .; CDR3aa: ASSLRTEAF
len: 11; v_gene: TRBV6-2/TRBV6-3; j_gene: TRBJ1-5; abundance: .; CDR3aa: ASSSYGNQPQH
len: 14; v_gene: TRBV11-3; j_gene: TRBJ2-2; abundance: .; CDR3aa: ASSLRPGGGTGELF
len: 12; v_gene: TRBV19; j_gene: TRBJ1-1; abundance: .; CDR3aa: AGGQGLRNTEAF
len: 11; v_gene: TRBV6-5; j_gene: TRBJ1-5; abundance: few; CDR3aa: ASTILRGQPQH
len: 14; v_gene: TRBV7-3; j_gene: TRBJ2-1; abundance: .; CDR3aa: ASSLESSGNYNEQF
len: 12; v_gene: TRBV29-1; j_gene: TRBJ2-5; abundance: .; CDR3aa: SVRGLPDQETQY
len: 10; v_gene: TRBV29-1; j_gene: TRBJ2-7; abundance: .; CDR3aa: SVSQDSYEQY
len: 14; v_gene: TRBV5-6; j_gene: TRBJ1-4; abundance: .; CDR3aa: ASSPTNRATNEKLF
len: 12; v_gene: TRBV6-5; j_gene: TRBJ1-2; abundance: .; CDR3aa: ASNPSGAGYGYT
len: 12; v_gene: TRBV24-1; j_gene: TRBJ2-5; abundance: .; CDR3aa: ATSDFQQGETQY
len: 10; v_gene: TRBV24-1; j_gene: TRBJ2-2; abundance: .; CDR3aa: ATNPGSGELF
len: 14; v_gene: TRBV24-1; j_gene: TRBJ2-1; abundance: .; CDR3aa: ATSDAGTDRPDEQF
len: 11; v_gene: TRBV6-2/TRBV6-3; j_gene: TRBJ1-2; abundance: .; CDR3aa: ASSLRDSHGYT
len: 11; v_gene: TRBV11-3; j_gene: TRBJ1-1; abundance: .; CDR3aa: ASSRTVVTEAF
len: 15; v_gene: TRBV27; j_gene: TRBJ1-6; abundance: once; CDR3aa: ASSLKVAGAYNSPLH
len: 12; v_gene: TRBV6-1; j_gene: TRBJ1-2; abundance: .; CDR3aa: ASSEATARVGYT
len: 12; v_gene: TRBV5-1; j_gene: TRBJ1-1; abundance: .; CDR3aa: ASSLAGRETEAF
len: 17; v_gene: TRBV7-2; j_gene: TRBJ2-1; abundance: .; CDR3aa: ASSFPGLAEAPSYNEQF
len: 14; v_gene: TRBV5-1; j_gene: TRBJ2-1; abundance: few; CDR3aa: ASSPDSGRAHNEQF
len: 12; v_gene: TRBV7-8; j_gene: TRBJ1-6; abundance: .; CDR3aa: ASSLQGEVSPLH
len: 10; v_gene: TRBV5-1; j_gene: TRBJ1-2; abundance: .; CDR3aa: ASSLDRGGYT
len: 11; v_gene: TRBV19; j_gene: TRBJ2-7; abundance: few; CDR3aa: ASSKQQGYEQY
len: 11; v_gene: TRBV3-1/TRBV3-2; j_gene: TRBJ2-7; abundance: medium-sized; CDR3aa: ASSQASRGEQY
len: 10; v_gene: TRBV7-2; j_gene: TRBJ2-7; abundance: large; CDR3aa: ASSLPRGEQY
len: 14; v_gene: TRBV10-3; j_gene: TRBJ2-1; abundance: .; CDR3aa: AISESSSASYNEQF
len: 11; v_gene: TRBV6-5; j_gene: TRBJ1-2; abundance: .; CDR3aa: ASSDSPLGGYT
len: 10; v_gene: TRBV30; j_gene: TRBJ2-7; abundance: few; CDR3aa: AWSIAPHEQY
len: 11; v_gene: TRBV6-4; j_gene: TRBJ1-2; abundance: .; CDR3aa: ASSQGAENGYT
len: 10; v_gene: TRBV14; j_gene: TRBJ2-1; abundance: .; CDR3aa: ASSQGGDEQF
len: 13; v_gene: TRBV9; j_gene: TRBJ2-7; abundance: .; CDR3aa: ASSVEGLANYEQY
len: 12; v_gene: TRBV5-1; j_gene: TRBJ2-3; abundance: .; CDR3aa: ASSLERSTDTQY
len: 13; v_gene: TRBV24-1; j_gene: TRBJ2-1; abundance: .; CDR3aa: ATRAGTEYYNEQF
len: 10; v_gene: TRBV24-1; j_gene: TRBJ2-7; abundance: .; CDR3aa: ATQGTAYEQY
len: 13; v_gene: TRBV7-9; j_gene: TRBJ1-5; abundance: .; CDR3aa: ASSFSANSNQPQH
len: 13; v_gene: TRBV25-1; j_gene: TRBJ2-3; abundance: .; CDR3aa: ASSEGRLGTDTQY
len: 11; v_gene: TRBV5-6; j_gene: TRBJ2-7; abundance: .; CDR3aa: ASSADSSYEQY
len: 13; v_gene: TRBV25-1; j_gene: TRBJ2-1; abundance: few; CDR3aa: ASSDFGGSWNEQF
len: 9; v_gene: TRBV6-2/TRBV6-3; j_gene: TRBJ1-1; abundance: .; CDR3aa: ASSYETEAF
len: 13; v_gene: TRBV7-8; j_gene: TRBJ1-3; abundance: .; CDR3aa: ASGGGYFSGNTIY
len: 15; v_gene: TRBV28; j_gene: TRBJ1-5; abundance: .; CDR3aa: ASSSTGTGGGKQPQH
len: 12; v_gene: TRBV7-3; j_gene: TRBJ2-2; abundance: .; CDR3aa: ASSKTSGRGELF
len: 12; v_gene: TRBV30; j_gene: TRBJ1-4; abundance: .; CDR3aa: AWSKVQTNEKLF
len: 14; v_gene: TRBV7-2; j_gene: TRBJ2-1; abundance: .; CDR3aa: ASSLSVTSAYNEQF
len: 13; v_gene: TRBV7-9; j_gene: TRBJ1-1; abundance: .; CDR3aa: ASSLGGWERVEAF